This TCR beta chain was identified during a study of technical replicates of blood from a few donors. The repertoire was sequenced with immunoSEQ multiplex PCR; TCRdb's copy has only in-frame clones and lacks some. The repertoire includes about 75,000 clones, around 97% of them detected once, and under 0.35% sits in the top ten. Germline assignment: CDR1 SGHRS and CDR2 YFSETQ. Trimming removed 7 bases from V and 7 bases from J; junction bases left unmatched: 10. This CDR3 region has 13 residues. The TCR comes from a human donor in good health. The rearrangement links TRBV5-1 to TRBJ1-1; TRBD1 agrees at 7 bases. Sequencing was performed on T cells isolated from PBMCs. The CDR3 DNA sequence: TGCGCCAGCGGGACAAGGACAGGAAATGAAGCTTTCTTT. Protein sequence: CASGTRTGNEAFF.